This T cell receptor beta chain was observed in a study of response to subunit inactivated influenza vaccine (dated by TCRdb to the late 2010s). Regarding the complete study: The study used deep quantitative T cell receptor repertoire profiling to track responses to a trivalent subunit inactivated influenza vaccine.

Summary of the overall study and its limitations: The authors proposed that each seasonal influenza vaccination may bring in only a limited number of new T cells.

Notes on this clonotype: Its binding antigen is unknown. No base qualities exist here, and no much larger clone lies one base off it.

The time point label corresponds to: more than 35 days after influenza vaccine administration. CDR1 and CDR2, looked up from the germline V gene, are MNHEY and SVGAGI. The V and J ends are trimmed by 2 bases and 0 bases, leaving 11 bases between them. Including the terminal cysteine and phenylalanine, the CDR3 comprises 15 residues. Of the read, only the CDR3 DNA is kept; its 45 bases are in frame from base 1. Libraries were made using RT-PCR. Sequenced using an Illumina HiSeq 2500. TCRdb reran the public reads through fastp at Q25 and MiXCR, keeping productive beta chains. Identical CDR3 proteins give one entry, which carries the most common genes and DNA. The sample table holds 150,000 or so distinct CDR3 sequences, of which roughly 10% were seen once. Over 10% of the sample goes to the ten largest clones.

Recombination joined TRBV6-5 with TRBJ2-7; the D region possibly corresponds to TRBD2 (6 bases align). The sequences come from non-naive T cells sorted from PBMCs, collected roughly 47 days after vaccination. What the cell subset or site label conveys for this sample: memory T cell fraction. The source is a man aged 50-59 years who received an inactivated influenza vaccine. Donor details come from another sample of the same person, matched by shared clones. The sequenced DNA: TGTGCCAGCAGTTACGGACTAACGAGCTCCTACGAGCAGTACTTC. Translated, it reads CASSYGLTSSYEQYF.